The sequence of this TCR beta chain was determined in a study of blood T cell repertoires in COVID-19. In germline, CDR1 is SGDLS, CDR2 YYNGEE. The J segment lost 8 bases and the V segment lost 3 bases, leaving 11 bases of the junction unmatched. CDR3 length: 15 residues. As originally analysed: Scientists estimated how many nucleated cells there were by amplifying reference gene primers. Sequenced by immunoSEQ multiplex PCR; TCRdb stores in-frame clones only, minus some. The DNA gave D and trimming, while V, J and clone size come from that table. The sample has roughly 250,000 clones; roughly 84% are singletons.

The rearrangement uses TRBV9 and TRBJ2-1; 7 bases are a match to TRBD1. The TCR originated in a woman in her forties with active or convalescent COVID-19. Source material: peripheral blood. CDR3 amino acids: CASSEENRGNDEQFF. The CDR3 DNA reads TGTGCCAGCAGCGAAGAGAACAGGGGAAATGATGAGCAGTTCTTC.